The sequence of this T cell receptor beta chain was determined in a study of early T cells in non-severe SARS-CoV-2 infection. Study details: The input, bulk RNA from unsorted whole blood, was sequenced, and chains were unpaired.

This clonotype was observed a few times. Unique molecular identifiers (one per individual cDNA molecule) were attached. TCRdb analysed the 5' RACE reads with MiXCR anew, one entry per CDR3 protein. In the table there are fewer than 85,000 distinct CDR3 sequences, roughly 13% of which are singletons. The sequence came from an adult who was a healthcare worker with PCR-confirmed SARS-CoV-2 infection or an uninfected control (not recorded which). The sequencing input was whole blood.

In DNA form, the CDR3 reads TGTGCCAGCAGCTTAGCTCTAGCGGGAGGGCCACAGATATACAATGAGCAGTTCTTC. This translates into CASSLALAGGPQIYNEQFF. This sequence joins TRBV7-6 and TRBJ2-1; 12 bases map to TRBD2. Germline V gene data show CDR1 as SGHVS and CDR2 as FNYEAQ. This CDR3 has 19 amino acids. V lost 0 bases, J lost 4 bases, and 10 bases stayed unmatched.